What follows is one T cell receptor (beta chain) and its context. The data stem from a study of T cell changes during pregnancy in multiple sclerosis. J was trimmed by 4 bases and V by 3 bases; bases with no gene match: 6. Germline-derived CDR1 and CDR2 are SQVTM and ANQGSEA. The CDR3 length is 14 residues. Sequenced by immunoSEQ multiplex PCR; TCRdb stores in-frame clones only, minus some. Seen here are approximately 100,000 clones, 90% to 95% observed once, and the top ten hold around 4.5%. This receptor was identified in a female donor with multiple sclerosis, enrolled in a pregnancy study. The sample here was peripheral blood, taken in the first trimester of pregnancy. The chain joins TRBV29-1 to TRBJ2-1; TRBD2 agrees at 7 bases. The CDR3 protein is CSVDAAGLYNEQFF. The CDR3 bases are TGCAGCGTTGACGCAGCGGGGCTATACAATGAGCAGTTCTTC.